The present entry profiles one TCR beta chain with its context. This sample is drawn from a study of blood T cell repertoires in COVID-19. The wider study: Acute-phase and convalescent COVID-19 samples originated in the United States, Italy and Spain. From T cells, B-cell-depleted T cells, or PBMCs came the material, which was cDNA or gDNA.

Study processing details: Reference gene primers were amplified, and this amplification served to estimate nucleated cell counts. Sequenced by immunoSEQ multiplex PCR; TCRdb stores in-frame clones only, minus some. The DNA was the basis for D and trimming; V, J and clone size are from that table. This table holds about 71,000 clones, roughly 87% found once. Germline loops: CDR1 SGHNT, CDR2 YYREEE (reference sequence). After removal of 4 bases from V and 3 bases from J, the junction contained 2 bases not matched to a gene. The CDR3 totals 15 residues. This TCR was sampled from a middle-aged man with active COVID-19. The sample comprised peripheral blood. V is TRBV5-4 and J is TRBJ2-7; the match to TRBD2 covers 15 bases. This chain's CDR3 is CASSAGLAGGYEQYF. CDR3 in DNA: TGTGCCAGCAGCGCGGGACTAGCGGGGGGCTACGAGCAGTACTTC.